The 24 T cell receptor beta chains listed next were all sequenced from one sample in a study of blood T cell repertoires in COVID-19. Profiled with immunoSEQ multiplex PCR; TCRdb holds only in-frame clones, not every one. The table lists tens of thousands of clones, roughly 91% of them singletons, with 4.5% to 5% in the top ten. Sample: peripheral blood. Source of these receptors: a woman older than 75 with acute or convalescent COVID-19.

This chain's CDR3 is CASSPRAGPGNTIYF. CDR3 nucleotide sequence: TGTGCCAGTAGTCCCCGCGCAGGGCCCGGAAACACCATATATTTT. The V call is TRBV19, the J call TRBJ1-3; D may be TRBD1 (5 bases). Trimming removed 5 bases at V and 4 bases at J, with 15 bases between. The V gene's germline CDR1 is LNHDA and CDR2 SQIVND (reference sequence). The CDR3 loop spans 15 amino acids.

This chain uses TRBV5-4 with TRBJ1-1; no definite D call. The germline CDR1 and CDR2 sequences are SGHNT and YYREEE (reference sequence). This CDR3 has 14 amino acids. The V gene lost 1 base and the J gene lost 1 base, with 8 bases spanning the gap. The CDR3 here is CASSLPAGNTEAFF. DNA for the CDR3: TGTGCCAGCAGCTTGCCCGCGGGGAACACTGAAGCTTTCTTT.

This clone was recorded only once. This chain joins TRBV19 and TRBJ2-6; D uncertain. Germline CDR1 LNHDA, CDR2 SQIVND (reference sequence). The germline V and J ends were trimmed by 10 bases and 2 bases, with 12 bases remaining between them. The CDR3 consists of 14 residues. The chain's CDR3 is CATKSGPGANVLTF. CDR3 DNA: TGTGCCACGAAATCGGGTCCTGGGGCCAACGTCCTGACTTTC.

The chain uses TRBV29-1 and TRBJ1-1; D is possibly TRBD1 (5 bases). CDR1 and CDR2 from the germline V gene are SQVTM and ANQGSEA. V dropped 7 bases and J dropped 4 bases, with 16 bases sitting between them. This CDR3 contains 13 residues. In nucleotides, the CDR3 is TGCAGCGCAGGGCCCAGGAGGGGCACTGAAGCTTTCTTT. The encoded protein is CSAGPRRGTEAFF.

The chain employs TRBV6-5 and TRBJ2-3, with D perhaps matching TRBD1 (6 bases). The ends were cut back, 6 bases at V and 0 bases at J, with 10 bases in the middle. CDR3 length equals 14 residues. CDR1 and CDR2 from the germline V gene are MNHEY and SVGAGI. Here the CDR3 reads CASSAGDSTDTQYF. The CDR3 region has the DNA TGTGCCAGCAGCGCAGGGGACAGCACAGATACGCAGTATTTT.

V and J are TRBV24-1 and TRBJ2-3; 9 nucleotides align to TRBD2. CDR3 length equals 15 residues. The junction had 4 bases not matched to a gene; V was cut back by 3 bases and J by 4 bases. The germline CDR1 and CDR2 sequences are KGHDR and SFDVKD. Written as DNA, the CDR3 is TGTGCCACCAGTGATCCGAGGACTAGCGCAGATACGCAGTATTTT. This codes for CATSDPRTSADTQYF.

The chain couples TRBV30 to TRBJ1-2, with a tentative D call TRBD1 (5 bases). The V end was cut by 7 bases, the J end by 5 bases, with 14 bases between. Per germline, CDR1 GTSNPN and CDR2 SVGIG (reference sequence). The CDR3 extends over 12 amino acids. CDR3: CAFSRRGYGYTF. In DNA, the CDR3 is TGTGCCTTCTCCAGGAGGGGTTATGGCTACACCTTC. The full variable domain, rest sourced from reference TRBV30 and TRBJ1-2, is SQTIHQWPATLVQPVGSPLSLECTVEGTSNPNLYWYRQAAGRGLQLLFYSVGIGQISSEVPQNLSASRPQDRQFILSSKKLLLSDSGFYLCAFSRRGYGYTFGSGTRLTVV.

The rearrangement links TRBV5-1 to TRBJ2-3; 10 nucleotides line up with TRBD1. The CDR3 is 14 residues long. J was trimmed by 1 base and V by 7 bases; bases with no gene match: 3. Per germline, CDR1 SGHRS and CDR2 YFSETQ. The CDR3 bases are TGCGCCAGCGGCGGACAGGGGGGCACAGATACGCAGTATTTT. Translating it yields CASGGQGGTDTQYF. Supplemented by reference TRBV5-1 and TRBJ2-3, the full variable domain reads KAGVTQTPRYLIKTRGQQVTLSCSPISGHRSVSWYQQTPGQGLQFLFEYFSETQRNKGNFPGRFSGRQFSNSRSEMNVSTLELGDSALYLCASGGQGGTDTQYFGPGTRLTVL.

The chain employs TRBV10-3 and TRBJ2-7; D perhaps matches TRBD2 (6 bases). The germline V gene has CDR1 ENHRY and CDR2 SYGVKD. The CDR3 totals 12 residues. V was pared by 2 bases and J by 6 bases, with 8 bases between. The CDR3 bases are TGTGCCATCAGTGAGGGGGGAGGCGAGCAGTACTTC. Amino acid sequence: CAISEGGGEQYF.

This rearrangement joins TRBV30 to TRBJ1-5, with D possibly matching TRBD1 (5 bases). Germline V CDR1 and CDR2: GTSNPN, SVGIG (reference sequence). CDR3 length equals 15 residues. V gave up 3 bases and J gave up 5 bases, with 17 bases separating them. The DNA of the CDR3 is TGTGCCTGGAGCGGTCCAGCAGGGAGGCATCAGCCCCAGCATTTT. Translated, it gives CAWSGPAGRHQPQHF.

The chain is built from TRBV4-1 and TRBJ2-3; maybe TRBD2 (7 bases). V gave up 0 bases and J gave up 4 bases, with 17 bases separating them. The CDR3 consists of 17 residues. CDR1 is MGHRA and CDR2 is YSYEKL in the germline V gene. For the CDR3, the DNA is TGCGCCAGCAGCCAAGAGGGGGGGCGCTACTTAGCAGATACGCAGTATTTT. This sequence encodes CASSQEGGRYLADTQYF.

The V and J genes are TRBV18 and TRBJ1-1; D might be TRBD1 (5 bases). V was cut by 3 bases and J by 5 bases, with 10 bases left in between. The CDR3 extends over 13 amino acids. From germline, CDR1 is KGHSH and CDR2 LQKENI. CDR3 DNA sequence: TGTGCCAGCTCACCTGATCAGGGAACTGAAGCTTTCTTT. This translates into CASSPDQGTEAFF.

The chain recombines TRBV5-4 with TRBJ1-2, with 8 bases fitting TRBD1. The V and J ends lost 4 bases and 2 bases, in that order; junction bases with no gene match: 10. Per germline, CDR1 SGHNT and CDR2 YYREEE (reference sequence). This CDR3 has 16 amino acids. Here the CDR3 reads CASSTDRGFPNYGYTF. DNA of the CDR3: TGTGCCAGCAGCACCGACAGGGGTTTCCCAAACTATGGCTACACCTTC.

This chain's CDR3 is CASIQGTSGAQYF. The CDR3 DNA reads TGTGCCAGCATCCAAGGGACTAGTGGGGCCCAGTACTTC. This chain links TRBV6-5 with TRBJ2-5, with 8 bases fitting TRBD2. The germline V gene has CDR1 MNHEY and CDR2 SVGAGI. V dropped 7 bases and J dropped 9; count of bases not matched to a gene: 10. The CDR3 covers 13 residues.

This chain connects TRBV6-4 to TRBJ1-1; maybe TRBD1 (6 bases). V dropped 6 bases and J dropped 1 base, with 30 bases sitting between them. CDR3 length: 20 residues. Germline assignment: CDR1 MRHNA and CDR2 SNTAGT. DNA of the CDR3: TGTGCCAGCAGGGGAAGGGGTCTGGGAAATGTACAGGACAGGAACACTGAAGCTTTCTTT. This codes for CASRGRGLGNVQDRNTEAFF.

The V and J genes are TRBV14 and TRBJ2-5, with D tentatively TRBD2 (5 bases). With 0 bases removed from V and 5 bases from J, the gap between germline ends came to 10 bases. Germline loops: CDR1 SGHDN, CDR2 FVKESK. The CDR3 is made up of 14 amino acids. CDR3 protein: CASSQDSGWETQYF. CDR3 DNA: TGTGCCAGCAGCCAAGATTCGGGGTGGGAGACCCAGTACTTC.

V gene TRBV30 combines with J gene TRBJ1-2, with no clear D. CDR1 and CDR2 from the germline V gene are GTSNPN and SVGIG (reference sequence). CDR3 size: 14 residues. V shed 3 bases and J shed 1 base, with 12 bases lying between them. The CDR3 bases are TGTGCCTGGAGCGGGGTACAGTATAACTATGGCTACACCTTC. As protein: CAWSGVQYNYGYTF.

The V call is TRBV18, the J call TRBJ1-5; TRBD1 is a possible D gene (5 bases). This CDR3 comprises 14 residues. Germline CDR1 reads KGHSH; CDR2 reads LQKENI. V was trimmed by 3 bases and J by 7 bases, leaving 13 bases between them. The CDR3 sequence: CASSPGGLGQPQHF. CDR3 DNA: TGTGCCAGCTCACCCGGGGGGTTGGGGCAGCCCCAGCATTTT.

The chain uses TRBV19 and TRBJ2-3; D remains ambiguous. This CDR3 spans 15 amino acids. V was clipped by 3 bases and J by 0 bases, with 10 bases between them. Germline CDR1 LNHDA, CDR2 SQIVND (reference sequence). The CDR3 protein is CASSILIGSTDTQYF. The CDR3 bases are TGTGCCAGTAGTATTTTGATCGGGAGCACAGATACGCAGTATTTT.

About this clone itself: One end of the junction fails to match germline, which may point to a read error. The chain couples TRBV18 to TRBJ1-4; D possibly corresponds to TRBD1 (6 bases). Germline CDR1 KGHSH, CDR2 LQKENI. The CDR3 contains 13 residues. The CDR3 loop is CASSPDGQPPSVF. CDR3 nucleotides: TGTGCCAGCTCACCGGACGGACAGCCGCCTTCTGTTTTT.

The chain combines TRBV11-2 with TRBJ1-1; D not resolved. V was shortened by 5 bases and J by 1 base, with 11 bases between the two germline ends. CDR3 length: 14 amino acids. The germline V gene has CDR1 SGHAT and CDR2 FQNNGV. The CDR3 region is CASSGPRRNTEAFF. DNA of the CDR3: TGTGCCAGCAGCGGGCCACGAAGGAACACTGAAGCTTTCTTT.

The chain recombines TRBV4-3 with TRBJ1-1, with D possibly matching TRBD1 (6 bases). V was shortened by 0 bases and J by 0 bases, with 8 bases between the two germline ends. CDR1 is LGHNA and CDR2 is YSLEER in the germline V gene. This CDR3 has 15 residues. The CDR3 sequence: CASSQDSGVNTEAFF. CDR3 bases: TGCGCCAGCAGCCAAGATTCAGGGGTGAACACTGAAGCTTTCTTT.

The rearrangement uses TRBV19 and TRBJ2-1; D gene unclear. V was clipped by 2 bases and J by 7 bases, with 9 bases between them. The CDR3 totals 13 residues. The V gene's germline CDR1 is LNHDA and CDR2 SQIVND (reference sequence). DNA of the CDR3: TGTGCCAGTAGTATAAACCGAGCTAATGAGCAGTTCTTC. Translation gives CASSINRANEQFF.

This chain joins TRBV5-5 and TRBJ1-1; a possible D gene is TRBD1 (6 bases). Trimming pared 2 bases from V and 4 bases from J, leaving 15 bases between. The length of the CDR3 is 15 residues. The germline CDR1 and CDR2 sequences are SGHKS and YYEKEE (reference sequence). This chain's CDR3 is CASSLVGAEGTEAFF. The CDR3 DNA reads TGTGCCAGCAGCTTAGTGGGGGCTGAGGGCACTGAAGCTTTCTTT.